These 6 T cell receptor beta chains share one sample of origin, sequenced in a study of early T cells in non-severe SARS-CoV-2 infection. TCRdb redid the calling of the 5' RACE reads with MiXCR, one entry per CDR3 protein. This sample has 97,000 or so distinct CDR3 sequences, with approximately 10% found just once. The sequenced sample was whole blood, obtained at baseline. The origin of the receptors is an adult who was a healthcare worker with PCR-confirmed SARS-CoV-2 infection or an uninfected control (not recorded which).

The V gene is TRBV29-1, the J gene TRBJ1-4; possible D gene TRBD1, 6 bases. This CDR3 is built from 13 residues. Trimming took off 3 bases at V and 4 bases at J, with 9 bases between the two ends. The V gene's germline CDR1 is SQVTM and CDR2 ANQGSEA. The CDR3 sequence: CSVEGRGNEKLFF. The CDR3 bases are TGCAGCGTTGAGGGCAGGGGTAATGAAAAACTGTTTTTT.

This clonotype came up a few times. The chain uses TRBV6-1 and TRBJ2-6; a weak D match, TRBD1 (6 bases). The V and J ends lost 4 bases and 2 bases respectively, with 15 bases between them. The CDR3 totals 17 residues. The germline gives CDR1 MNHNS, CDR2 SASEGT. The chain's CDR3 is CASSGFSWGPGANVLTF. The CDR3 DNA follows: TGTGCCAGCAGTGGATTTAGTTGGGGGCCTGGGGCCAACGTCCTGACTTTC.

The rearrangement links TRBV6-1 to TRBJ2-7, with 14 bases matching TRBD2. V shed 5 bases and J 5 bases; nucleotides not matched to a gene: 8. This CDR3 spans 16 amino acids. Germline V CDR1 and CDR2: MNHNS, SASEGT. CDR3 DNA: TGTGCCAGCAGTCGAAAGACTAGCGGGGGGGCCGACGAGCAGTACTTC. Its translation is CASSRKTSGGADEQYF.

The table lists this clonotype with many counts. The rearrangement uses TRBV7-8 and TRBJ2-2, with D perhaps TRBD1 or TRBD2 (5 bases each). Trimming pared 4 bases from V and 2 bases from J, leaving 14 bases between. The CDR3 runs 16 residues. Germline CDR1 and CDR2: SGHVS and FQNEAQ. CDR3 coding DNA: TGTGCCAGCAGCTCCCGAGAGGGGTTAAACACCGGGGAGCTGTTTTTT. Translated, it gives CASSSREGLNTGELFF.

This clonotype was found many times. The chain carries TRBV2 and TRBJ2-7, with TRBD1 matching over 9 bases. From germline, CDR1 is SNHLY and CDR2 FYNNEI. The CDR3 consists of 15 residues. The junction had 12 bases not matched to a gene; V was cut back by 10 bases and J by 2 bases. The chain's CDR3 is CAIIQRDRETYEQYF. CDR3 coding DNA: TGTGCCATCATACAACGGGACAGGGAAACCTACGAGCAGTACTTC.

The genes are TRBV2 and TRBJ2-7, with unresolved D. Germline V gene sequence: CDR1 SNHLY, CDR2 FYNNEI. This CDR3 spans 12 amino acids. V lost 9 bases and J lost 2, with 11 bases in between. The CDR3 reads CASQLNTYEQYF. The CDR3 DNA follows: TGTGCCAGTCAACTAAACACCTACGAGCAGTACTTC.